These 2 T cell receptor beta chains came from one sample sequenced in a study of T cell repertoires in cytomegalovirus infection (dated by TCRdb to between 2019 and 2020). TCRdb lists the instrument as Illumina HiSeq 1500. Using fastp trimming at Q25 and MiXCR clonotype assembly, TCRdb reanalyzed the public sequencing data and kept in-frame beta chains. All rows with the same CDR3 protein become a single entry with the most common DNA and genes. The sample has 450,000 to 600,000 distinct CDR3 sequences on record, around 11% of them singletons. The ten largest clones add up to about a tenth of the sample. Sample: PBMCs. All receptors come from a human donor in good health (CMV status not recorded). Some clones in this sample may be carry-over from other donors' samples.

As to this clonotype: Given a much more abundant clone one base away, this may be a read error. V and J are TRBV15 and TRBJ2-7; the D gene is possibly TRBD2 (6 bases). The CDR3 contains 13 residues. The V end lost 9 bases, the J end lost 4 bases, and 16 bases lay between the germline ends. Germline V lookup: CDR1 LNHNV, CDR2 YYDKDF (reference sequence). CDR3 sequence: CATRLEGTYEQYF. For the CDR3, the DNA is TGTGCCACAAGACTAGAGGGAACGTACGAGCAGTACTTC.

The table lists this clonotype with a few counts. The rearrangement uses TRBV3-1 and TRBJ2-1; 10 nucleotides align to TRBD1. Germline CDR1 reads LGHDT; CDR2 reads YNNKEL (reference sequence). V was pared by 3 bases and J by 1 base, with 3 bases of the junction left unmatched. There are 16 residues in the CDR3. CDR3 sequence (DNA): TGTGCCAGCAGCCATTGGGACAGGGGTTCCTACAATGAGCAGTTCTTC. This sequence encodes CASSHWDRGSYNEQFF.